One sample yielded the 22 T cell receptor beta chains listed below, sequenced in a study of blood T cell repertoires in COVID-19. Sequenced by immunoSEQ multiplex PCR; TCRdb stores in-frame clones only, minus some. The sample lists fewer than 350,000 clones, about 86% occurring once. The sample was peripheral blood. All receptors derive from a woman between 25 and 40 years old with COVID-19, enrolled during active disease.

The rearrangement joins TRBV19 to TRBJ2-5; no firm D call. Germline V gene data show CDR1 as LNHDA and CDR2 as SQIVND (reference sequence). This CDR3 has 14 amino acids. V shed 3 bases and J shed 3 bases, with 11 bases lying between them. Written as DNA, the CDR3 is TGTGCCAGTAGTATTCCCCAGAGGAAAGAGACCCAGTACTTC. Protein sequence: CASSIPQRKETQYF.

The chain joins TRBV14 to TRBJ2-5; D might be TRBD2 (6 bases). V was clipped by 1 base and J by 2 bases, with 11 bases between them. This CDR3 has 15 residues. Per germline, CDR1 SGHDN and CDR2 FVKESK. CDR3 protein: CASSQVRGWQETQYF. CDR3 nucleotides: TGTGCCAGCAGCCAAGTGCGGGGATGGCAAGAGACCCAGTACTTC.

V and J are TRBV5-1 and TRBJ2-3; 11 bases align to TRBD2. Germline V gene sequence: CDR1 SGHRS, CDR2 YFSETQ. The CDR3 is 19 residues long. After removal of 1 base from V and 7 bases from J, the junction contained 17 bases not matched to a gene. The CDR3 loop is CASSLRIGSGGELGYTQYF. CDR3 sequence (DNA): TGCGCCAGCAGCTTGAGGATAGGTAGCGGGGGGGAGCTCGGATATACGCAGTATTTT.

The rearrangement links TRBV6-6 to TRBJ2-7; perhaps TRBD1 as D (6 bases). The CDR3 runs 13 residues. Per germline, CDR1 MNHNY and CDR2 SVGAGI (reference sequence). Between the trimmed V and J ends, which lost 8 bases and 2 bases, there was a span of 13 bases. The CDR3 spells CASLGQSAYEQYF. In DNA, the CDR3 is TGTGCCAGCCTCGGACAGTCGGCCTACGAGCAGTACTTC.

This clone was detected a few times. This chain links TRBV27 with TRBJ2-7; 8 bases agree with TRBD1. V trimming: 4 bases; J trimming: 0 bases; junction bases outside the gene matches: 5. The germline V gene has CDR1 MNHEY and CDR2 SMNVEV (reference sequence). CDR3 size: 15 residues. CDR3 DNA sequence: TGTGCCAGCAGTTCTCTTACAGGGGGCTCCTACGAGCAGTACTTC. Translation gives CASSSLTGGSYEQYF.

The V and J genes are TRBV20-1 and TRBJ2-7, with D perhaps TRBD1 (5 bases). Germline-derived CDR1 and CDR2 are DFQATT and SNEGSKA (reference sequence). The CDR3 has 13 amino acids. V lost 3 bases and J lost 3, with 12 bases in between. DNA of the CDR3: TGCAGTGCTAGTTCCGGACAAGACTACGAGCAGTACTTC. Protein sequence: CSASSGQDYEQYF.

This sequence joins TRBV11-2 and TRBJ1-6; D is uncertain. Germline CDR1 SGHAT, CDR2 FQNNGV. The ends were cut back, 4 bases at V and 7 bases at J, with 11 bases in the middle. The CDR3 spans 14 residues. The CDR3 spells CASSSPIENSPLHF. DNA for the CDR3: TGTGCCAGCAGCTCCCCTATCGAAAATTCACCCCTCCACTTT. Full variable domain (rest looked up from reference TRBV11-2 and TRBJ1-6): EAGVAQSPRYKIIEKRQSVAFWCNPISGHATLYWYQQILGQGPKLLIQFQNNGVVDDSQLPKDRFSAERLKGVDSTLKIQPAKLEDSAVYLCASSSPIENSPLHFGNGTRLTVT.

The genes are TRBV7-6 and TRBJ2-7; a weak D match, TRBD2 (6 bases). V shed 0 bases and J shed 3 bases, with 6 bases lying between them. CDR1 is SGHVS, CDR2 FNYEAQ, per germline. This CDR3 contains 13 residues. The DNA of the CDR3 is TGTGCCAGCAGCTTAGCGGGGGGCTACGAGCAGTACTTC. Translated: CASSLAGGYEQYF.

This clone has just one count. The genes are TRBV7-6 and TRBJ2-3; 16 bases match TRBD2. Germline CDR1 SGHVS, CDR2 FNYEAQ. The ends lost 0 bases at V and 2 bases at J; junction bases unmatched: 11. The CDR3 has 21 amino acids. The CDR3 DNA sequence: TGTGCCAGCAGCTTAGCGCTGGCCGGGACTAGCGGGGGGGAGGACACAGATACGCAGTATTTT. Amino acids: CASSLALAGTSGGEDTDTQYF.

The genes are TRBV27 and TRBJ2-7; TRBD1 aligns across 10 bases. With 5 bases clipped from V and 3 bases from J, the junction kept 7 bases outside the gene matches. The V gene's germline CDR1 is MNHEY and CDR2 SMNVEV (reference sequence). The CDR3 extends over 15 amino acids. CDR3 residues: CASSIIRDRGYEQYF. In nucleotides, the CDR3 is TGTGCCAGCAGTATCATCCGGGACAGGGGCTACGAGCAGTACTTC.

This chain uses TRBV6-5 with TRBJ1-2, with D hard to call. In germline, CDR1 is MNHEY, CDR2 SVGAGI. Trimming shortened V by 6 bases and J by 5 bases, and 7 bases separated the two germline ends. This CDR3 has 11 amino acids. The CDR3 DNA is TGTGCCAGCAGGACAAGTTATGGCTACACCTTC. Its protein product is CASRTSYGYTF.

The V call is TRBV30, the J call TRBJ1-4; D possibly corresponds to TRBD1 (5 bases). Germline loops: CDR1 GTSNPN, CDR2 SVGIG (reference sequence). Deletions cut 3 bases from V and 7 bases from J, with 15 bases between. The CDR3 length is 14 residues. In DNA form, the CDR3 reads TGTGCCTGGAGGGGCCGGGGGGTCGGTGAAAAACTGTTTTTT. Translated: CAWRGRGVGEKLFF.

The chain uses TRBV5-1 and TRBJ2-1, with 7 bases aligning to TRBD1. V trimming: 0 bases; J trimming: 9 bases; junction bases outside the gene matches: 9. Germline assignment: CDR1 SGHRS and CDR2 YFSETQ. The CDR3 contains 15 residues. The CDR3 nucleotides are TGCGCCAGCAGCTTGGAAGGGGGCGCTTGGGCTGAGCAGTTCTTC. This encodes CASSLEGGAWAEQFF.

In its sample, this clone was seen once. This chain connects TRBV5-6 to TRBJ1-2; TRBD1 aligns across 7 bases. Trimming cost V 7 bases and J 6 bases; bases outside gene matches: 12. The CDR3 length is 14 residues. Per germline, CDR1 SGHDT and CDR2 YYEEEE. The DNA of the CDR3 is TGTGCCAGCTCCTTCCCGGGACAGTACCATGGCTACACCTTC. Encoded protein: CASSFPGQYHGYTF.

This rearrangement joins TRBV7-8 to TRBJ1-5, with 8 positions matching TRBD1. CDR3 length: 15 amino acids. Germline V CDR1 and CDR2: SGHVS, FQNEAQ. V trimming: 5 bases; J trimming: 4 bases; junction bases outside the gene matches: 7. CDR3 residues: CASSQTGVANQPQHF. CDR3 nucleotides: TGTGCCAGCAGCCAGACAGGGGTAGCAAATCAGCCCCAGCATTTT.

This chain uses TRBV5-1 with TRBJ2-2, with TRBD1 matching over 7 bases. J gave up 7 bases and V 4 bases, and 10 bases lay outside the gene matches. The germline gives CDR1 SGHRS, CDR2 YFSETQ. CDR3 length: 15 amino acids. In nucleotides, the CDR3 is TGCGCCAGCAGCCGGGACAGTCCTCTACGCGGGGAGCTGTTTTTT. It yields the protein CASSRDSPLRGELFF.

V usage is TRBV2 and J usage is TRBJ1-1, with D possibly being TRBD1 (6 bases). Per the germline V gene, CDR1 is SNHLY and CDR2 is FYNNEI. V lost 1 base, J lost 0 bases, and 9 bases lay in between. There are 15 residues in the CDR3. CDR3 sequence: CASSEETGVNTEAFF. CDR3 DNA sequence: TGTGCCAGCAGTGAAGAGACAGGAGTGAACACTGAAGCTTTCTTT.

The chain combines TRBV28 with TRBJ2-3; 8 nucleotides agree with TRBD2. V shed 2 bases and J 0 bases; nucleotides not matched to a gene: 4. Germline loops: CDR1 MDHEN, CDR2 SYDVKM. This CDR3 is built from 16 residues. The CDR3 protein is CASSLKLAGSTDTQYF. The DNA for the CDR3 is TGTGCCAGCAGTTTAAAGTTAGCGGGGAGCACAGATACGCAGTATTTT.

This sequence joins TRBV9 and TRBJ2-1; a weak D match, TRBD2 (6 bases). The CDR3 runs to 15 residues. V was clipped by 0 bases and J by 10 bases, with 17 bases between them. Per germline, CDR1 SGDLS and CDR2 YYNGEE. CDR3: CASSVAPLLAGEQFF. In nucleotides, the CDR3 is TGTGCCAGCAGCGTAGCTCCCCTACTAGCCGGGGAGCAGTTCTTC.

This clone has just one count. This chain uses TRBV5-6 with TRBJ1-2; no clear D. CDR3 length equals 11 residues. The germline V gene encodes CDR1 SGHDT and CDR2 YYEEEE. Trimming cost V 1 base and J 14 bases, with 12 bases left between them. CDR3 sequence: CASSLPYVTTF. DNA for the CDR3: TGTGCCAGCAGCTTGCCCTATGTAACGACCTTC.

The genes are TRBV4-1 and TRBJ2-7, with 8 nucleotides matching TRBD2. J gave up 6 bases and V 2 bases, and 12 bases lay outside the gene matches. CDR3 length: 16 amino acids. CDR1 and CDR2 from the germline V gene are MGHRA and YSYEKL. The CDR3 region has the DNA TGCGCCAGCAGCCAATCCCCTGGCGGGGGGCCGCCCGAGCAGTACTTC. Protein: CASSQSPGGGPPEQYF.

The chain combines TRBV5-4 with TRBJ2-5, with 10 bases identical to TRBD1. Germline assignment: CDR1 SGHNT and CDR2 YYREEE (reference sequence). Trimming took 3 bases from V and 4 from J; bases not matched to a gene: 6. The CDR3 loop spans 15 amino acids. This CDR3 is CASSSGTGARETQYF. The DNA for the CDR3 is TGTGCCAGCAGCTCCGGGACAGGGGCCCGAGAGACCCAGTACTTC.